One and the same sample provided the 28 T cell receptor beta chains below, sequenced in a study of metastatic and nonmetastatic thyroid tumors. There were no patients who had received any treatment before thyroid surgery. TCRdb reprocessed the PCR reads using MiXCR. This table holds some 35,000 clones, about 29% found once. Specimen: blood. The receptors come from a female donor with papillary thyroid cancer or a benign thyroid nodule (not recorded which). Some clones in this sample may be carry-over from other donors' samples.

By share, this clone ranks as medium-sized. The chain carries TRBV4-1 and TRBJ1-5; 8 bases agree with TRBD1. V gave up 2 bases and J gave up 5 bases; unmatched junction bases: 5. Germline V CDR1 and CDR2: MGHRA, YSYEKL. The length of the CDR3 is 15 residues. As DNA, the CDR3 is TGCGCCAGCAGCCAACGTCAGGGGGCTTATCAGCCCCAGCATTTT. Translation: CASSQRQGAYQPQHF.

This clone was recorded at least ten times. The chain joins TRBV3-1 to TRBJ1-1, with 7 bases aligning to TRBD1. The V gene's germline CDR1 is LGHDT and CDR2 YNNKEL (reference sequence). The CDR3 extends over 14 amino acids. The junction had 5 bases not matched to a gene; V was cut back by 3 bases and J by 4 bases. CDR3 amino acids: CASSQTGFGTEAFF. CDR3 coding DNA: TGTGCCAGCAGCCAGACAGGGTTTGGCACTGAAGCTTTCTTT.

For this clone: At one boundary the junction diverges from the germline segment, which might be a read error. The chain joins TRBV3-1 to TRBJ1-2, with TRBD1 as a possible D gene (5 bases). This CDR3 is built from 20 residues. Germline CDR1 LGHDT, CDR2 YNNKEL (reference sequence). This CDR3 reads CASSQDRDSTLHDTNYGYTF. CDR3 DNA: TGTGCCAGCAGCCAAGATAGGGACTCGACATTACATGACACTAACTATGGCTACACCTTT.

By sample fraction, this clone is medium-sized. The rearrangement joins TRBV6-1 to TRBJ1-1; TRBD1 matches 11 bases. V shed 7 bases and J 5 bases; nucleotides not matched to a gene: 6. The CDR3 consists of 14 residues. Germline V gives CDR1 MNHNS, CDR2 SASEGT. The CDR3 here is CASTRTGGSTEAFF. The CDR3 DNA is TGTGCCAGCACCCGGACAGGGGGCAGTACTGAAGCTTTCTTT.

This rearrangement joins TRBV5-1 to TRBJ2-1; unclear D gene. Deletions cut 4 bases from V and 8 bases from J, with 16 bases between. The CDR3 is made up of 14 amino acids. Germline values: CDR1 SGHRS, CDR2 YFSETQ. CDR3 nucleotides: TGCGCCAGCAGCCCCTACAGACAAAACGATGAGCAGTTCTTC. This gives the protein CASSPYRQNDEQFF. Based on the CDR3 plus reference TRBV5-1 and TRBJ2-1, the full variable domain is KAGVTQTPRYLIKTRGQQVTLSCSPISGHRSVSWYQQTPGQGLQFLFEYFSETQRNKGNFPGRFSGRQFSNSRSEMNVSTLELGDSALYLCASSPYRQNDEQFFGPGTRLTVL.

At least ten counts were recorded for this clone. The chain combines TRBV2 with TRBJ2-7, with TRBD1 matching over 12 bases. Trimming at V came to 6 bases and at J to 5 bases, leaving 11 bases not matched to a gene. This CDR3 is built from 16 residues. The germline V gene encodes CDR1 SNHLY and CDR2 FYNNEI. The CDR3 coding sequence is TGTGCCAGCAGACCCGGGATAGGGACAGGGGGCGACGAGCAGTACTTC. Translation gives CASRPGIGTGGDEQYF.

The V gene is TRBV5-1, the J gene TRBJ2-5, with 7 bases fitting TRBD2. The CDR3 sequence is 13 residues long. Looked up from germline, CDR1 is SGHRS and CDR2 is YFSETQ. V lost 7 bases to trimming and J lost 1 base; unmatched junction nucleotides: 4. The CDR3 DNA reads TGCGCCAGCGCGGGCGGGGGCCAAGAGACCCAGTACTTC. Its protein is CASAGGGQETQYF.

Notes on this clone: Mismatch with germline at one junction end may stem from a read error. The chain uses TRBV4-2 and TRBJ1-1; no clear D. Germline V gene data show CDR1 as LGHNA and CDR2 as YNFKEQ. There are 14 residues in the CDR3. CDR3 in amino acids: CGSTQATPGSEAFF. CDR3 sequence (DNA): TGTGGCAGCACCCAAGCGACACCGGGTTCCGAAGCTTTCTTT.

About this clone itself: An end of the junction differs from the germline gene, which may be a read error. This rearrangement joins TRBV6-5 to TRBJ2-7, with D unresolved. CDR3 length: 13 residues. The germline gives CDR1 MNHEY, CDR2 SVGAGI. CDR3 DNA sequence: TGTGCCAGCTGTTACTCTTTGATCTACGAGCAGTACTTC. This encodes CASCYSLIYEQYF.

With respect to this clone: A read error may produce the germline difference seen at one junction end. The genes are TRBV5-1 and TRBJ1-2; D unclear. The CDR3 contains 14 residues. Germline CDR1 and CDR2: SGHRS and YFSETQ. CDR3 in amino acids: CASSVRTANYSYTF. In DNA, the CDR3 is TGCGCCAGCAGCGTCCGTACAGCTAACTATAGCTACACCTTC.

Of note for this clone: The junction and the germline gene differ at one end; a read error may be behind it. This sequence joins TRBV3-1 and TRBJ2-6, with 9 bases identical to TRBD1. The CDR3 runs 17 residues. Germline CDR1 LGHDT, CDR2 YNNKEL (reference sequence). CDR3 coding DNA: TGTCCCAGCAGCCAAGACAGGGGGGCCTCTTGGGCCAACGTCCTGACTTTC. It specifies CPSSQDRGASWANVLTF.

This clone was seen repeatedly, ten times or more. The rearrangement joins TRBV2 to TRBJ1-6; D remains unclear. Germline CDR1 SNHLY, CDR2 FYNNEI. Trimming took 7 bases from V and 9 from J, leaving 13 bases between them. The CDR3 has 13 residues. This chain's CDR3 is CASKLSVGSPLHF. CDR3 nucleotides: TGTGCCAGCAAGCTGTCCGTGGGTTCACCCCTCCACTTT.

Concerning this clone: This may arise from a read error, as a much more abundant clone is one base away. The chain is built from TRBV12-3 or TRBV12-4 and TRBJ1-2; TRBD1 matches at 8 bases. This CDR3 contains 14 residues. Trimming took 5 bases from V and 6 from J; bases not matched to a gene: 8. CDR3 in DNA: TGTGCCAGCAGTCCGTGGGGACAGGTCCATGGCTACACCTTC. Protein product: CASSPWGQVHGYTF.

In this sample, this clone turned up many times. This chain joins TRBV7-2 and TRBJ2-7; 7 positions match TRBD2. J was trimmed by 2 bases and V by 5 bases; bases with no gene match: 12. The CDR3 loop spans 16 amino acids. CDR1 SGHTA and CDR2 FQGNSA come from the germline V gene. CDR3 DNA sequence: TGTGCCAGCAGCAACCCGGAGCGGGGTCCCCCCTACGAGCAGTACTTC. It specifies CASSNPERGPPYEQYF. The complete variable domain, with remaining parts taken from reference TRBV7-2 and TRBJ2-7, reads GAGVSQSPSNKVTEKGKDVELRCDPISGHTALYWYRQSLGQGLEFLIYFQGNSAPDKSGLPSDRFSAERTGGSVSTLTIQRTQQEDSAVYLCASSNPERGPPYEQYFGPGTRLTVT.

This clone was counted ten times or more. The chain is built from TRBV24-1 and TRBJ2-5, with 9 bases that match TRBD2. This CDR3 is built from 16 residues. V lost 3 bases to trimming and J lost 3 bases; unmatched junction nucleotides: 7. Per germline, CDR1 KGHDR and CDR2 SFDVKD. The CDR3 bases are TGTGCCACCAGTGATGGGTGGCTAGCGGGAAAAGAGACCCAGTACTTC. It encodes CATSDGWLAGKETQYF.

CDR3 region: CASSVPEGSGGYTF. CDR3 DNA sequence: TGCGCCAGCAGCGTCCCAGAGGGGTCGGGTGGCTACACCTTC. The V gene is TRBV5-1, the J gene TRBJ1-2; possible D gene TRBD1, 5 bases. CDR1 and CDR2 from the germline V gene are SGHRS and YFSETQ. The CDR3 covers 14 residues. Trimming removed 4 bases at V and 7 bases at J, with 17 bases between.

This clone showed up many times. The rearrangement links TRBV9 to TRBJ2-7, with 7 bases fitting TRBD1. The CDR3 extends over 14 amino acids. CDR1 is SGDLS, CDR2 YYNGEE, per germline. Germline trimming cut 4 bases from V and 3 bases from J; bases unmatched to any gene: 7. The chain's CDR3 is CASSPTGLSYEQYF. In nucleotides, the CDR3 is TGTGCCAGCAGCCCGACAGGGCTTAGCTACGAGCAGTACTTC.

The chain couples TRBV5-1 to TRBJ2-1; perhaps TRBD1 as D (5 bases). CDR3 length: 13 amino acids. Germline V gene lookup returns CDR1 SGHRS and CDR2 YFSETQ. With 4 bases removed from V and 9 bases from J, the gap between germline ends came to 14 bases. The CDR3 sequence: CASSRTGSGEQFF. DNA of the CDR3: TGCGCCAGCAGCAGAACAGGTTCCGGTGAGCAGTTCTTC.

In its sample, this clone was seen many times. The gene calls are TRBV20-1 and TRBJ2-1; D perhaps matches TRBD1 (6 bases). The CDR3 runs 12 residues. Germline V gives CDR1 DFQATT, CDR2 SNEGSKA (reference sequence). Trimming took 3 bases from V and 3 from J, leaving 6 bases between them. As DNA, the CDR3 is TGCAGTGCTAGGGACAGCTACAATGAGCAGTTCTTC. It is translated as CSARDSYNEQFF.

This clone turned up a few times. This CDR3 is also generated by other DNA sequences in the sample. J is TRBJ2-7 and V is TRBV19; D perhaps matches TRBD1 (5 bases). V was shortened by 4 bases and J by 3 bases, with 16 bases between the two germline ends. The CDR3 length is 15 residues. CDR1 LNHDA and CDR2 SQIVND come from the germline V gene (reference sequence). This chain's CDR3 is CASSTSGTGGYEQYF. The CDR3 nucleotides are TGTGCCAGTAGTACCTCCGGTACAGGTGGCTACGAGCAGTACTTC.

The V call is TRBV7-2, the J call TRBJ1-5; no reliable D call. This CDR3 is 14 amino acids long. Looked up from germline, CDR1 is SGHTA and CDR2 is FQGNSA. V lost 3 bases and J lost 0, with 6 bases in between. CDR3 in amino acids: CASSFFHSNQPQHF. CDR3 nucleotides: TGTGCCAGCAGCTTTTTTCATAGCAATCAGCCCCAGCATTTT.

By sample share, this clone is medium-sized. This chain uses TRBV6-1 with TRBJ1-2, with no clear D. CDR3 length: 14 residues. From germline, CDR1 is MNHNS and CDR2 SASEGT. V was shortened by 3 bases and J by 4 bases, with 12 bases between the two germline ends. The CDR3 sequence: CASSDPGKVYGYTF. CDR3 DNA sequence: TGTGCCAGCAGTGACCCGGGGAAGGTCTATGGCTACACCTTC.

The chain carries TRBV6-4 and TRBJ2-3; 7 bases are shared with TRBD2. Germline V gives CDR1 MRHNA, CDR2 SNTAGT. The CDR3 loop spans 15 amino acids. V lost 6 bases, J lost 7 bases, and 13 bases stayed unmatched. CDR3 sequence (DNA): TGTGCCAGCAGACGGCTAGCGGTAGAAGCATATACGCAGTATTTT. Its protein product is CASRRLAVEAYTQYF.

This clone was detected many times. The chain joins TRBV27 to TRBJ1-2, with D possibly TRBD1 on 6 matching bases. Trimming removed 7 bases at V and 3 bases at J, with 9 bases between. CDR1 MNHEY and CDR2 SMNVEV come from the germline V gene (reference sequence). This CDR3 is 12 amino acids long. The CDR3 DNA sequence: TGTGCCAGCAAAACAGGGCACTATGGCTACACCTTC. It encodes CASKTGHYGYTF.

To note about this clone: Sequence at one end of the junction differs from germline and may be a read error. The rearrangement uses TRBV6-1 and TRBJ2-3; possible D gene TRBD2, 6 bases. There are 16 residues in the CDR3. Germline-derived CDR1 and CDR2 are MNHNS and SASEGT. The CDR3 nucleotides are TGTGCCAGCAGTCTTATGTGGGGGGAACGCACATATACGCAGTATTTT. Its translation: CASSLMWGERTYTQYF.

Only one count was recorded for this clone. At one end the junction does not follow the germline gene, possibly because of a read error. V usage is TRBV7-2 and J usage is TRBJ2-5; possibly TRBD2 for D (6 bases). CDR1 is SGHTA, CDR2 FQGNSA, per germline. The CDR3 loop spans 15 amino acids. CDR3 sequence: CASSLRETRQETKYF. The CDR3 DNA follows: TGTGCCAGCAGCTTACGGGAGACTAGGCAAGAGACCAAGTACTTC.

A remark on this clone: A junction end diverges from the germline sequence, so it may reflect a read error. V and J are TRBV18 and TRBJ1-5; maybe TRBD1 (6 bases). This CDR3 is 15 amino acids long. Germline-derived CDR1 and CDR2 are KGHSH and LQKENI. In DNA, the CDR3 is TGTGCGAGCTCACCAATTAACAGGGCCCGAAGAGCCCAGCTTTTT. This gives the protein CASSPINRARRAQLF.

This clone was seen at least ten times. The V gene is TRBV28, the J gene TRBJ2-5; D tentatively fits TRBD1 or TRBD2 (5 bases each). Germline V gene sequence: CDR1 MDHEN, CDR2 SYDVKM. V was clipped by 1 base and J by 2 bases, with 17 bases between them. The CDR3 has 17 residues. The CDR3 DNA reads as TGTGCCAGCAGTTTATTGGCGTTATCGGGGCCACAAGAGACCCAGTACTTC. Translating it yields CASSLLALSGPQETQYF.